Listed below are T cell receptor beta chains from one sample, sequenced in a study of blood T cell repertoires in COVID-19. Measured with immunoSEQ multiplex PCR; TCRdb has only the in-frame clones, and not every one. Among around 260,000 clones listed, 85% were seen once. Sequenced material: peripheral blood. These receptors all come from a human donor in a cohort sampled during active COVID-19. The CDR3 runs from the conserved cysteine through the conserved F or W. The D gene is left open where the match is weak. Size values are once, few and many counts, or a class for expanded clones, and some rows have none.

V gene	clone size	J gene	D gene	CDR3 protein	CDR3 DNA
TRBV7-2	NA	TRBJ2-7	TRBD2	CASSSLVASGRSEQYF	TGTGCCAGCAGCTCGCTCGTGGCTAGCGGGAGGAGCGAGCAGTACTTC
TRBV13	NA	TRBJ2-7	NA	CASSALTGTSSYEQYF	TGTGCCAGCAGCGCCCTGACCGGGACAAGCTCCTACGAGCAGTACTTC
TRBV5-4	once	TRBJ1-3	TRBD1	CASSRQTGGNTIYF	TGTGCCAGCAGCCGGCAGACAGGGGGCAACACCATATATTTT
TRBV7-2	NA	TRBJ2-7	NA	CASSPTRGTAYEQYF	TGTGCCAGCAGCCCTACCAGGGGCACAGCCTACGAGCAGTACTTC
TRBV7-9	NA	TRBJ1-2	TRBD1	CASSTLTGAVGGYTF	TGTGCCAGCAGCACCCTGACAGGGGCGGTAGGGGGCTACACCTTC
TRBV7-2	NA	TRBJ1-1	NA	CASSVWRVTEAFF	TGTGCCAGCAGCGTGTGGAGGGTCACTGAAGCTTTCTTT
TRBV2	few	TRBJ2-3	NA	CASSERARSTDTQYF	TGTGCCAGCAGTGAGAGGGCTCGGAGCACAGATACGCAGTATTTT
TRBV6-6	NA	TRBJ1-5	NA	CASSSQGGQPQHF	TGTGCCAGCAGCTCACAGGGCGGCCAGCCCCAGCATTTT
TRBV30	NA	TRBJ2-7	TRBD1	CAWSSGQVPFEQYF	TGTGCCTGGAGTTCGGGACAGGTGCCCTTCGAGCAGTACTTC
TRBV7-3	few	TRBJ2-5	NA	CASSLGSGQQETQYF	TGTGCCAGCAGCCTCGGGAGCGGGCAACAAGAGACCCAGTACTTC
TRBV5-1	few	TRBJ1-4	TRBD1	CASSLVGDRVEKLFF	TGCGCCAGCAGCTTGGTAGGTGACAGGGTCGAAAAACTGTTTTTT
TRBV6-5	NA	TRBJ1-1	NA	CASTGGQLNTEAFF	TGTGCCAGCACAGGAGGCCAGCTGAACACTGAAGCTTTCTTT
TRBV2	once	TRBJ2-1	TRBD2	CASTRGVGNEQFF	TGTGCCAGCACCCGGGGGGTGGGCAATGAGCAGTTCTTC
TRBV7-9	NA	TRBJ1-2	NA	CASSFTGPNYGYTF	TGTGCCAGCAGCTTTACGGGTCCTAACTATGGCTACACCTTC
TRBV5-4	NA	TRBJ2-1	NA	CASSSTIARHNEQFF	TGTGCCAGCAGCTCGACGATAGCTAGGCACAATGAGCAGTTCTTC
TRBV7-2	NA	TRBJ2-1	TRBD2	CASSFGGRASEQFF	TGTGCCAGCAGCTTTGGCGGGAGAGCGTCTGAGCAGTTCTTC
TRBV4-2	NA	TRBJ1-4	NA	CASSQDVRTGNEKLFF	TGTGCCAGCAGCCAAGATGTGAGAACAGGGAATGAAAAACTGTTTTTT
TRBV4-2	few	TRBJ1-2	TRBD1	CASSQEGTVGTYGYTF	TGTGCCAGCAGCCAAGAGGGGACAGTCGGGACCTATGGCTACACCTTC
TRBV6-5	NA	TRBJ1-2	TRBD1	CASSQQTGWSGYTF	TGTGCCAGCAGTCAACAGACAGGGTGGAGTGGCTACACCTTC
TRBV29-1	NA	TRBJ1-1	TRBD1	CSVVGQGSNTEAFF	TGCAGCGTGGTAGGACAGGGGTCGAACACTGAAGCTTTCTTT
TRBV7-2	NA	TRBJ2-3	NA	CASSLNRGITDTQYF	TGTGCCAGCAGCTTAAATCGGGGGATAACAGATACGCAGTATTTT
TRBV7-2	NA	TRBJ2-7	TRBD2	CASSSPMAGGSVSYEQYF	TGTGCCAGCAGCTCGCCGATGGCGGGAGGCTCGGTCAGCTACGAGCAGTACTTC
TRBV27	NA	TRBJ2-1	NA	CASSSGGATSSNEQFF	TGTGCCAGCAGTTCAGGTGGGGCTACCTCCTCCAATGAGCAGTTCTTC
TRBV5-1	NA	TRBJ2-2	NA	CASSFGTSNTGELFF	TGCGCCAGCAGCTTCGGTACGTCGAACACCGGGGAGCTGTTTTTT
TRBV15	NA	TRBJ1-1	NA	CATSRDYRDEAFF	TGTGCCACCAGCAGAGACTACAGGGACGAAGCTTTCTTT
TRBV14	NA	TRBJ1-1	NA	CASSQGAALNTEAFF	TGTGCCAGCAGCCAAGGGGCAGCTTTGAACACTGAAGCTTTCTTT
TRBV28	few	TRBJ2-1	TRBD2	CASSLGTSGYNEQFF	TGTGCCAGCAGTCTGGGGACTAGCGGCTACAATGAGCAGTTCTTC
TRBV6-2/TRBV6-3	NA	TRBJ2-1	TRBD2	CASRPNLAGGDNEQFF	TGTGCCAGCAGGCCTAATTTAGCGGGAGGGGACAATGAGCAGTTCTTC
TRBV7-2	NA	TRBJ2-7	NA	CASSLDLDSYEQYF	TGTGCCAGCAGCTTAGACCTAGACTCCTACGAGCAGTACTTC
TRBV7-2	NA	TRBJ1-6	NA	CASSLDPGTYNSPLHF	TGTGCCAGCAGCTTAGATCCAGGGACCTATAATTCACCCCTCCACTTT
TRBV28	NA	TRBJ1-1	NA	CASSFLVTEAFF	TGTGCCAGCAGTTTTCTCGTCACTGAAGCTTTCTTT
TRBV30	NA	TRBJ2-3	NA	CAWSVGGDTQYF	TGTGCCTGGAGTGTCGGGGGTGATACGCAGTATTTT
TRBV7-8	NA	TRBJ2-5	TRBD2	CASSLRGRVVETQYF	TGTGCCAGCAGCTTACGGGGGAGGGTAGTAGAGACCCAGTACTTC
TRBV6-5	NA	TRBJ2-2	NA	CASSYGPANTGELFF	TGTGCCAGCAGTTATGGTCCGGCGAACACCGGGGAGCTGTTTTTT
TRBV7-2	NA	TRBJ2-3	NA	CASSPGADTQYF	TGTGCCAGCAGCCCAGGCGCAGATACGCAGTATTTT
TRBV5-4	NA	TRBJ2-1	NA	CASSFVTEGEQFF	TGTGCCAGCAGCTTTGTAACTGAGGGCGAGCAGTTCTTC
TRBV24-1	NA	TRBJ2-7	TRBD1	CATSEGQTYEQYF	TGTGCCACCAGTGAGGGACAGACCTACGAGCAGTACTTC
TRBV28	NA	TRBJ2-7	NA	CASTPADGAAYEQYF	TGTGCCAGCACCCCGGCCGACGGTGCGGCCTACGAGCAGTACTTC
TRBV10-1	NA	TRBJ2-7	TRBD2	CASSESKRTSFSYEQYF	TGCGCCAGCAGTGAGTCGAAAAGGACTAGTTTTTCATACGAGCAGTACTTC
TRBV5-4	NA	TRBJ2-3	NA	CASSLTDTDTQYF	TGTGCCAGCAGCCTGACAGACACAGATACGCAGTATTTT
TRBV5-5	NA	TRBJ2-1	NA	CASSQQGNEQFF	TGTGCCAGCAGCCAACAGGGCAATGAGCAGTTCTTC
TRBV19	NA	TRBJ1-6	NA	CASSDRSSYNSPLHF	TGTGCCAGTAGCGACAGAAGCTCCTATAATTCACCCCTCCACTTT
TRBV18	NA	TRBJ1-1	TRBD1	CASSPRTGVPEAFF	TGTGCCAGCTCACCTCGAACAGGGGTTCCTGAAGCTTTCTTT
TRBV7-9	NA	TRBJ1-2	NA	CASSLGSQANYGYTF	TGTGCCAGCAGCTTAGGGTCACAGGCAAACTATGGCTACACCTTC
TRBV5-4	NA	TRBJ2-7	NA	CASSLTRGGDEQYF	TGTGCCAGCAGCTTGACGAGGGGGGGCGACGAGCAGTACTTC
TRBV2	NA	TRBJ1-5	NA	CAGGPPGQPQHF	TGTGCCGGCGGGCCCCCAGGTCAGCCCCAGCATTTT
TRBV14	NA	TRBJ2-1	TRBD2	CASRPTSGKLNEQFF	TGTGCCAGCAGACCGACTAGCGGAAAACTGAATGAGCAGTTCTTC
TRBV7-2	few	TRBJ2-7	TRBD2	CASSLAGLAVGEQYF	TGTGCCAGCAGCTTAGCGGGACTAGCGGTGGGGGAGCAGTACTTC
TRBV6-5	NA	TRBJ1-5	NA	CASSIEYNQPQHF	TGTGCCAGCAGTATTGAGTACAATCAGCCCCAGCATTTT
TRBV18	NA	TRBJ2-7	TRBD2	CASRQGGSTDEQYF	TGTGCCAGTCGTCAGGGCGGGAGCACGGACGAGCAGTACTTC
TRBV11-1	NA	TRBJ2-1	TRBD2	CASSLSSGSSYNEQFF	TGTGCCAGCAGCTTGTCTAGCGGGAGCTCCTACAATGAGCAGTTCTTC
TRBV2	NA	TRBJ1-5	TRBD1	CASSPDRGGNQPQHF	TGTGCCAGCAGTCCCGACAGGGGAGGGAATCAGCCCCAGCATTTT
TRBV3-1/TRBV3-2	NA	TRBJ2-5	TRBD2	CASSLGLATYQETQYF	TGTGCCAGCAGCCTCGGACTAGCGACTTACCAAGAGACCCAGTACTTC
TRBV4-1	NA	TRBJ1-1	NA	CASSQRQDTEAFF	TGCGCCAGCAGCCAGCGACAGGACACTGAAGCTTTCTTT
TRBV28	NA	TRBJ2-3	NA	CASRRQRTDTQYF	TGTGCCAGCAGGAGACAGCGCACAGATACGCAGTATTTT